These 27 T cell receptor beta chains came from one sample sequenced in a study of T cell changes during pregnancy in multiple sclerosis. The data were produced by immunoSEQ multiplex PCR, yet TCRdb's version contains in-frame clones alone and is incomplete. The table includes more than 90,000 clones, 80% to 95% detected once. Sample: peripheral blood, taken after pregnancy. The origin of the receptors is a female donor with multiple sclerosis, enrolled in a pregnancy study.

The chain is built from TRBV4-3 and TRBJ1-5; TRBD1 might be the D (5 bases). This CDR3 comprises 16 residues. The V and J ends lost 2 bases and 6 bases respectively, with 17 bases between them. CDR1 and CDR2 from the germline V gene are LGHNA and YSLEER. The DNA of the CDR3 is TGCGCCAGCAGCCAATGGGAAGGGGCCGTAGGTCAGCCCCAGCATTTT. Protein sequence: CASSQWEGAVGQPQHF.

In DNA, the CDR3 is TGTGCCAGTAGTCGGCCGGGGGAGAACACTGAAGCTTTCTTT. Translation gives CASSRPGENTEAFF. The chain couples TRBV19 to TRBJ1-1, with a tentative D call TRBD1 (5 bases). V gave up 5 bases and J gave up 1 base, with 11 bases separating them. The CDR3 is 14 amino acids. Germline CDR1 reads LNHDA; CDR2 reads SQIVND (reference sequence).

The V gene is TRBV27, the J gene TRBJ2-5, with D perhaps matching TRBD2 (5 bases). The CDR3 is 16 residues long. The ends were cut back, 0 bases at V and 0 bases at J, with 11 bases in the middle. Germline values: CDR1 MNHEY, CDR2 SMNVEV (reference sequence). CDR3 region: CASSLSVGANQETQYF. CDR3 DNA: TGTGCCAGCAGTTTATCCGTGGGAGCCAACCAAGAGACCCAGTACTTC.

The chain links TRBV4-1 to TRBJ1-1, with 10 nucleotides matching TRBD1. Per the germline V gene, CDR1 is MGHRA and CDR2 is YSYEKL. This CDR3 has 15 residues. V trimming: 1 base; J trimming: 3 bases; junction bases outside the gene matches: 2. CDR3 loop: CASSQAGTGDTEAFF. CDR3 bases: TGCGCCAGCAGCCAAGCCGGGACAGGGGACACTGAAGCTTTCTTT.

This chain joins TRBV2 and TRBJ2-5, with TRBD2 identical over 7 bases. V trimming: 11 bases; J trimming: 5 bases; junction bases outside the gene matches: 11. This CDR3 is built from 13 residues. Looked up from germline, CDR1 is SNHLY and CDR2 is FYNNEI. CDR3 nucleotides: TGTGCCGGGAGAGGCGGGAGTCTTGAGACCCAGTACTTC. It is translated as CAGRGGSLETQYF.

This clone was counted once. The rearrangement links TRBV7-9 to TRBJ2-1; 9 bases match TRBD1. This CDR3 is 18 amino acids long. Germline CDR1 is SEHNR and CDR2 is FQNEAQ (reference sequence). With 1 base clipped from V and 8 bases from J, the junction kept 15 bases outside the gene matches. The DNA for the CDR3 is TGTGCCAGCAGCTTAGTCCGACGTAGACAGGGGGTACGGGATGAGCAGTTCTTC. It is translated as CASSLVRRRQGVRDEQFF.

This chain uses TRBV6-5 with TRBJ1-3, with TRBD1 as a possible D gene (5 bases). The CDR3 runs to 15 residues. Germline V CDR1 and CDR2: MNHEY, SVGAGI. Between the trimmed V and J ends, which lost 0 bases and 1 base, there was a span of 7 bases. The CDR3 sequence is CASSYSRASGNTIYF. The CDR3, as DNA: TGTGCCAGCAGTTACTCCAGGGCATCTGGAAACACCATATATTTT.

The rearrangement joins TRBV6-6 to TRBJ2-1; D is unresolved. The CDR3 is 16 amino acids. Per the germline V gene, CDR1 is MNHNY and CDR2 is SVGAGI (reference sequence). The V end was cut by 5 bases, the J end by 2 bases, with 16 bases between. This CDR3 is CASSTTTYGTYNEQFF. In DNA, the CDR3 is TGTGCCAGCAGTACGACAACTTATGGCACCTACAATGAGCAGTTCTTC.

This chain joins TRBV18 and TRBJ2-5; 8 bases align to TRBD1. J gave up 4 bases and V 8 bases, and 9 bases lay outside the gene matches. CDR1 is KGHSH and CDR2 is LQKENI in the germline V gene. This CDR3 has 14 amino acids. Here the CDR3 DNA reads TGTGCCAGCCGAAACGGACAGGGCCCAGAGACCCAGTACTTC. It translates to CASRNGQGPETQYF.

The chain employs TRBV4-1 and TRBJ2-1; 8 nucleotides agree with TRBD2. With 4 bases clipped from V and 9 bases from J, the junction kept 11 bases outside the gene matches. The CDR3 is 15 amino acids. Germline V gene lookup returns CDR1 MGHRA and CDR2 YSYEKL. The CDR3 DNA reads TGCGCCAGCAGCCTCCCCGTTAGCGGGATCGCTGAGCAGTTCTTC. It yields the protein CASSLPVSGIAEQFF.

The chain couples TRBV11-2 to TRBJ2-1; 12 bases match TRBD2. Germline V gives CDR1 SGHAT, CDR2 FQNNGV. The CDR3 contains 17 residues. J was trimmed by 5 bases and V by 5 bases; bases with no gene match: 10. CDR3 residues: CASSPRLAGEIDNEQFF. CDR3 nucleotide sequence: TGTGCCAGCAGCCCTAGACTAGCGGGAGAGATAGACAATGAGCAGTTCTTC. Full variable domain (outside the CDR3, taken from reference TRBV11-2 and TRBJ2-1): EAGVAQSPRYKIIEKRQSVAFWCNPISGHATLYWYQQILGQGPKLLIQFQNNGVVDDSQLPKDRFSAERLKGVDSTLKIQPAKLEDSAVYLCASSPRLAGEIDNEQFFGPGTRLTVL.

The chain joins TRBV7-9 to TRBJ1-1; 8 positions match TRBD1. The CDR3 is made up of 15 amino acids. Per the germline V gene, CDR1 is SEHNR and CDR2 is FQNEAQ (reference sequence). Trimming cost V 4 bases and J 1 base; bases outside gene matches: 5. CDR3 region: CASSYSGTGNTEAFF. CDR3 coding DNA: TGTGCCAGCAGCTACTCGGGGACAGGGAACACTGAAGCTTTCTTT. Full variable domain (missing parts from reference TRBV7-9 and TRBJ1-1): DTGVSQNPRHKITKRGQNVTFRCDPISEHNRLYWYRQTLGQGPEFLTYFQNEAQLEKSRLLSDRFSAERPKGSFSTLEIQRTEQGDSAMYLCASSYSGTGNTEAFFGQGTRLTVV.

The chain is built from TRBV30 and TRBJ1-2; D is unresolved. The ends were cut back, 5 bases at V and 4 bases at J, with 5 bases in the middle. The germline gives CDR1 GTSNPN, CDR2 SVGIG (reference sequence). This CDR3 spans 10 amino acids. In DNA, the CDR3 is TGTGCCTGGGGGAGCTATGGCTACACCTTC. This translates into CAWGSYGYTF.

The chain uses TRBV1 and TRBJ1-2; the DNA was not used to check the table's D call, TRBD1. TRBV1 is classified as a pseudogene. The CDR3 is made up of 14 amino acids. CDR3 sequence reads: CTSSQETANYGYTF. The CDR3 DNA reads as TGCACCAGCAGCCAAGAGACAGCGAACTATGGCTACACCTTC.

This CDR3 is CASSLQGWDEQFF. CDR3 nucleotide sequence: TGTGCCAGCAGCTTACAGGGTTGGGATGAGCAGTTCTTC. The chain couples TRBV7-2 to TRBJ2-1, with D perhaps TRBD1 (5 bases). Trimming removed 2 bases from V and 8 bases from J, with 10 bases in between. The germline CDR1 and CDR2 sequences are SGHTA and FQGNSA. The CDR3 sequence is 13 residues long.

The J gene is TRBJ2-2, the V gene TRBV25-1; TRBD1 is a possible D gene (5 bases). There are 15 residues in the CDR3. Germline lookup yields CDR1 MGHDK and CDR2 SYGVNS. Trimming removed 6 bases from V and 0 bases from J, with 11 bases in between. DNA of the CDR3: TGTGCCAGCAGGAAGACAGTATCGAACACCGGGGAGCTGTTTTTT. It translates to CASRKTVSNTGELFF.

The rearrangement joins TRBV7-2 to TRBJ1-4, with 9 bases aligning to TRBD1. CDR1 is SGHTA and CDR2 is FQGNSA in the germline V gene. The trim removed 1 base at V and 7 bases at J, leaving 10 bases unmatched. There are 17 residues in the CDR3. The CDR3 is CASSLEGSGTGFEKLFF. As DNA, the CDR3 is TGTGCCAGCAGCTTAGAGGGCTCAGGGACAGGGTTTGAAAAACTGTTTTTT.

This clone came up once. V and J are TRBV12-5 and TRBJ1-2, with TRBD1 matching over 7 bases. With 3 bases clipped from V and 7 bases from J, the junction kept 5 bases outside the gene matches. Germline V gene data show CDR1 as LGHNT and CDR2 as FRNRAP. The CDR3 consists of 13 residues. The CDR3 protein is CASGFGQARGYTF. CDR3 sequence (DNA): TGTGCTAGTGGTTTCGGACAGGCTCGTGGCTACACCTTC.

The rearrangement joins TRBV7-9 to TRBJ1-3, with TRBD1 as a possible D gene (6 bases). CDR1 and CDR2 (germline): SEHNR, FQNEAQ (reference sequence). This CDR3 comprises 16 residues. V lost 2 bases and J 2 bases, leaving 13 bases between the germline ends. CDR3 sequence reads: CASSLKAGAPGNTIYF. CDR3 sequence (DNA): TGTGCCAGCAGCTTAAAGGCGGGGGCCCCTGGAAACACCATATATTTT.

The chain couples TRBV6-6 to TRBJ1-2; tentatively, D is TRBD1 (6 bases). Trimming pared 6 bases from V and 0 bases from J, leaving 14 bases between. The CDR3 length is 15 residues. Germline V gene lookup returns CDR1 MNHNY and CDR2 SVGAGI (reference sequence). CDR3 in DNA: TGTGCCAGCAGCCACGGGACACGTTCTAACTATGGCTACACCTTC. Translation gives CASSHGTRSNYGYTF.

The chain employs TRBV4-3 and TRBJ1-2; TRBD1 agrees at 7 bases. The CDR3 is 18 amino acids. Germline V lookup: CDR1 LGHNA, CDR2 YSLEER. Trimming took 2 bases from V and 3 from J; bases not matched to a gene: 15. CDR3 protein: CASSQTGTVFWGYYGYTF. The CDR3 DNA reads TGCGCCAGCAGCCAAACCGGGACAGTTTTTTGGGGTTACTATGGCTACACCTTC.

The V and J genes are TRBV5-1 and TRBJ2-5, with D possibly matching TRBD1 (6 bases). The CDR3 is 14 amino acids. The ends were cut back, 3 bases at V and 1 base at J, with 10 bases in the middle. Looked up from germline, CDR1 is SGHRS and CDR2 is YFSETQ. CDR3 coding DNA: TGCGCCAGCAGCTCCGGACAGCTCCAAGAGACCCAGTACTTC. It is translated as CASSSGQLQETQYF.

Worth noting for this clone: This sample also contains other DNA sequences that code for the same CDR3. The rearrangement joins TRBV11-3 to TRBJ2-7, with D perhaps TRBD2 (6 bases). V lost 1 base, J lost 6 bases, and 7 bases lay in between. Germline lookup yields CDR1 SGHNT and CDR2 YENEEA. The CDR3 spans 12 residues. This CDR3 reads CASSLGRGEQYF. CDR3 coding DNA: TGTGCCAGCAGCTTAGGGAGGGGCGAGCAGTACTTC.

The chain is built from TRBV5-6 and TRBJ2-5; D is unresolved. Deletions cut 1 base from V and 1 base from J, with 8 bases between. The CDR3 has 14 amino acids. Per the germline V gene, CDR1 is SGHDT and CDR2 is YYEEEE. CDR3: CASSLMFSQETQYF. The CDR3 DNA reads TGTGCCAGCAGCTTGATGTTCAGCCAAGAGACCCAGTACTTC.

In DNA form, the CDR3 reads TGTGCCAGCAGCTACGGGCGGGGGCCAGACCGGCAGTACTTC. It specifies CASSYGRGPDRQYF. This chain uses TRBV5-4 with TRBJ2-7, with a weak D call TRBD2 (7 bases). The CDR3 extends over 14 amino acids. CDR1 and CDR2 from the germline V gene are SGHNT and YYREEE (reference sequence). V lost 3 bases and J 9 bases, leaving 19 bases between the germline ends.

The V and J genes are TRBV5-1 and TRBJ1-1; D is possibly TRBD1 (5 bases). V was clipped by 0 bases and J by 4 bases, with 22 bases between them. This CDR3 contains 18 residues. From germline, CDR1 is SGHRS and CDR2 YFSETQ. CDR3 in amino acids: CASSLGYGVGGGSTEAFF. CDR3 coding DNA: TGCGCCAGCAGCTTGGGTTACGGTGTCGGGGGTGGGAGCACTGAAGCTTTCTTT.

This chain joins TRBV6-1 and TRBJ1-2; D possibly corresponds to TRBD1 (6 bases). Germline V gene data show CDR1 as MNHNS and CDR2 as SASEGT. V was cut by 1 base and J by 5 bases, with 14 bases left in between. The CDR3 spans 15 residues. CDR3 nucleotide sequence: TGTGCCAGCAGTGAAGTTGGGGGGGCGTGGTATGGCTACACCTTC. Its translation is CASSEVGGAWYGYTF.